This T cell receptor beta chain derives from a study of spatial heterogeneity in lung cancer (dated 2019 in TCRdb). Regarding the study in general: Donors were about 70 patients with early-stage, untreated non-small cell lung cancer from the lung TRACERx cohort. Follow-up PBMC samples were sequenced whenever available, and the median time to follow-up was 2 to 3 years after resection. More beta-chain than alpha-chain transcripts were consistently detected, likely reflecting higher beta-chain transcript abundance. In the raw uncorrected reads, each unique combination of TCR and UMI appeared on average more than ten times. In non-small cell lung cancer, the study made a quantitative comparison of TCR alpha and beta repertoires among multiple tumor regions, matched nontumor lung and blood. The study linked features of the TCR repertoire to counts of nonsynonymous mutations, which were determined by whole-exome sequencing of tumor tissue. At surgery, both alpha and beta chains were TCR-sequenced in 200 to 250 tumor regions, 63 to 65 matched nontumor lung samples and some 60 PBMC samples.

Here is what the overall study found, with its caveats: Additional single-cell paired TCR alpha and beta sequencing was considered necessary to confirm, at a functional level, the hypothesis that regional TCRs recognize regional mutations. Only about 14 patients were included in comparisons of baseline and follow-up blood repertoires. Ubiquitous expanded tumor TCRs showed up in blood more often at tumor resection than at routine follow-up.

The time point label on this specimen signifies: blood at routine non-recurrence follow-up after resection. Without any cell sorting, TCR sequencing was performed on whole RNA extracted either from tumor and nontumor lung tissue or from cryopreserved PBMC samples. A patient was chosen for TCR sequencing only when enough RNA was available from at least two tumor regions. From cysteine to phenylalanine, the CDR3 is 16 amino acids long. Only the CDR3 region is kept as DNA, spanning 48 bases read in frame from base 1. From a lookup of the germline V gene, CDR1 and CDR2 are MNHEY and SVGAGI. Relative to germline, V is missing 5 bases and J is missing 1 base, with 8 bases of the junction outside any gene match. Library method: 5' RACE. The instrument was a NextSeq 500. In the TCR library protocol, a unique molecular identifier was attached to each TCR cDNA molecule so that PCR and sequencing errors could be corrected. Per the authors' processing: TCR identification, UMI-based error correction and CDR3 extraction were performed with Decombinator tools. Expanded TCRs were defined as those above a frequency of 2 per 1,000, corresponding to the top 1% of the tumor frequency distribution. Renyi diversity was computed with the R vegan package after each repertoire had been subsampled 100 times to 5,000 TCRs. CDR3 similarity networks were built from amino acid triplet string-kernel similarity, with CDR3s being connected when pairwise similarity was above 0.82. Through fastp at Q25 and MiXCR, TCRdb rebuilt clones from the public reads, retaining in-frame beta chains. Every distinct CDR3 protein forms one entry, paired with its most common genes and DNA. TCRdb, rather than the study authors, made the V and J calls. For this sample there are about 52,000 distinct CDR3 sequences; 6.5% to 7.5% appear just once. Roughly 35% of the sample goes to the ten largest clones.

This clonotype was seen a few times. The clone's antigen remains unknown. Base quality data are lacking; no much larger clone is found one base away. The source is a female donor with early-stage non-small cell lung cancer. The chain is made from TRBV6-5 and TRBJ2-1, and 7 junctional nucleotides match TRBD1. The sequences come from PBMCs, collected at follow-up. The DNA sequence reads TGTGCCAGCAGTACCCCGGGACAGAATTCCTACAATGAGCAGTTCTTC. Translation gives CASSTPGQNSYNEQFF.